Listed below are T cell receptor beta chains from one sample, sequenced in a study of cytomegalovirus exposure and HLA in healthy donors. Sequencing was performed with immunoSEQ multiplex PCR; in TCRdb, only in-frame clones are kept and a portion is missing. The repertoire holds 70,000 or so clones, with approximately 90% as singletons. The sample taken for sequencing was PBMCs. The receptors originated from a woman in her thirties in good health and CMV-seronegative. CDR3s include the opening cysteine and the closing phenylalanine or tryptophan. Each record gives: clone size, J gene, CDR3 length, D gene, V gene, CDR3 DNA, CDR3 protein. The D gene is left open where the match is weak. Rows give clone size only sometimes, using once, few, many, or a class for an expanded clone.

abundance: .
j_gene: TRBJ2-1
len: 17
d_gene: TRBD2
v_gene: TRBV27
CDR3nt: TGTGCCAGCAGACCCCAGCCCCTAGCGGGACCCTACAATGAGCAGTTCTTC
CDR3aa: CASRPQPLAGPYNEQFF

abundance: .
j_gene: TRBJ1-5
len: 17
d_gene: .
v_gene: TRBV30
CDR3nt: TGTGCCTGGAGTGTAGGTCTATTCCAGGGCAGCAATCAGCCCCAGCATTTT
CDR3aa: CAWSVGLFQGSNQPQHF

abundance: .
j_gene: TRBJ2-7
len: 15
d_gene: TRBD1
v_gene: TRBV27
CDR3nt: TGTGCCAGCAGTATAATACAGGGGAGCCCACAGGAGCAGTACTTC
CDR3aa: CASSIIQGSPQEQYF

abundance: .
j_gene: TRBJ2-3
len: 17
d_gene: TRBD2
v_gene: TRBV7-3
CDR3nt: TGTGCCAGCAGCTCCCCGGTTAGCGGGGGGCCTTTAAATACGCAGTATTTT
CDR3aa: CASSSPVSGGPLNTQYF

abundance: .
j_gene: TRBJ1-1
len: 17
d_gene: TRBD1
v_gene: TRBV18
CDR3nt: TGTGCCAGCTCACCAGGGACAGGGGGGAACGTAGGCACTGAAGCTTTCTTT
CDR3aa: CASSPGTGGNVGTEAFF

abundance: .
j_gene: TRBJ1-1
len: 15
d_gene: TRBD1
v_gene: TRBV6-5
CDR3nt: TGTGCCAGCAGTCCGGGACAGGGTGTGAACACTGAAGCTTTCTTT
CDR3aa: CASSPGQGVNTEAFF

abundance: .
j_gene: TRBJ1-2
len: 14
d_gene: .
v_gene: TRBV11-2
CDR3nt: TGTGCCAGCAGCGGTGCGGAAGGATCATCTGGCTACACCTTC
CDR3aa: CASSGAEGSSGYTF

abundance: .
j_gene: TRBJ1-4
len: 16
d_gene: .
v_gene: TRBV11-2
CDR3nt: TGTGCCAGCACCAACCTTGATCGGGTCCTTAATGAAAAACTGTTTTTT
CDR3aa: CASTNLDRVLNEKLFF

abundance: .
j_gene: TRBJ2-3
len: 15
d_gene: TRBD1
v_gene: TRBV11-3
CDR3nt: TGTGCCAGCAGCTCTCGCGGGACAGGTGGGGATACGCAGTATTTT
CDR3aa: CASSSRGTGGDTQYF

abundance: .
j_gene: TRBJ2-7
len: 16
d_gene: .
v_gene: TRBV7-7
CDR3nt: TGTGCTAGCAGCCCTCGCCTGGGGGCACCTTCCTACGAGCAGTACTTC
CDR3aa: CASSPRLGAPSYEQYF

abundance: .
j_gene: TRBJ2-3
len: 18
d_gene: .
v_gene: TRBV19
CDR3nt: TGTGCCAGTAACTCCCGGTCCCCTTGGGGGCCTAGCACAGATACGCAGTATTTT
CDR3aa: CASNSRSPWGPSTDTQYF

abundance: .
j_gene: TRBJ1-5
len: 16
d_gene: TRBD1
v_gene: TRBV7-9
CDR3nt: TGTTCCAGCAGCGAAGACACGACAGGGGTCCATCAGCCCCAGCATTTT
CDR3aa: CSSSEDTTGVHQPQHF

abundance: .
j_gene: TRBJ2-1
len: 15
d_gene: TRBD2
v_gene: TRBV11-2
CDR3nt: TGTGCCAGCAGCAGGACTAGCGGGAGGATCGATGAGCAGTTCTTC
CDR3aa: CASSRTSGRIDEQFF

abundance: .
j_gene: TRBJ1-3
len: 16
d_gene: TRBD1
v_gene: TRBV7-6
CDR3nt: TGTGCCAGCAGGCCCCGGGACAGTAGCTCTGGAAACACCATATATTTT
CDR3aa: CASRPRDSSSGNTIYF

abundance: .
j_gene: TRBJ2-7
len: 15
d_gene: TRBD2
v_gene: TRBV6-6
CDR3nt: TGTGCCAGCAGCCCTGGGACTAGCGGGAGCTACGAGCAGTACTTC
CDR3aa: CASSPGTSGSYEQYF

abundance: .
j_gene: TRBJ2-4
len: 14
d_gene: TRBD2
v_gene: TRBV10-3
CDR3nt: TGTGCCATCAGTGCCAATAGCGGGCCAAACATTCAGTACTTC
CDR3aa: CAISANSGPNIQYF

abundance: .
j_gene: TRBJ2-7
len: 14
d_gene: TRBD1
v_gene: TRBV7-9
CDR3nt: TGTGCCAGCAGCTTCGGGACAGGGGACGGTGAGCAGTACTTC
CDR3aa: CASSFGTGDGEQYF

abundance: .
j_gene: TRBJ2-3
len: 16
d_gene: TRBD2
v_gene: TRBV9
CDR3nt: TGTGCCAGCAGCCCGAGACTAGCGGGCCTTACAGATACGCAGTATTTT
CDR3aa: CASSPRLAGLTDTQYF

abundance: .
j_gene: TRBJ2-3
len: 14
d_gene: .
v_gene: TRBV19
CDR3nt: TGTGCCAGTAGCCCCACCACAGACACAGATACGCAGTATTTT
CDR3aa: CASSPTTDTDTQYF

abundance: once
j_gene: TRBJ2-3
len: 16
d_gene: .
v_gene: TRBV5-8
CDR3nt: TGTGCCAGCAGCTTGTATGGGGGGAAGGACACAGATACGCAGTATTTT
CDR3aa: CASSLYGGKDTDTQYF